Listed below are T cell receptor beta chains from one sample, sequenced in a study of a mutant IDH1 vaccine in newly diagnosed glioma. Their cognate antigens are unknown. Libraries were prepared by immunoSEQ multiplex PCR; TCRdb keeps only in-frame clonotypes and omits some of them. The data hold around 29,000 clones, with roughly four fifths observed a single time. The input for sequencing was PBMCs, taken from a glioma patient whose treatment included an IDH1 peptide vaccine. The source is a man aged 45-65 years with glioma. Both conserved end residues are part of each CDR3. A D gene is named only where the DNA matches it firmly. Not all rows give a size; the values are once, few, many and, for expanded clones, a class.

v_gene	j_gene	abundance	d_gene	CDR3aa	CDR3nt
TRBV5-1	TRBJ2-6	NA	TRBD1	CASSSGQGARGANVLTF	TGCGCCAGCAGCTCGGGACAGGGGGCAAGAGGGGCCAACGTCCTGACTTTC
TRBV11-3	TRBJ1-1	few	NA	CASSLDTAWNTEAFF	TGTGCCAGCAGCTTAGATACGGCTTGGAACACTGAAGCTTTCTTT
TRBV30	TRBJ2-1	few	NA	CAWSYTIGQFF	TGTGCCTGGAGTTATACCATAGGGCAGTTCTTC
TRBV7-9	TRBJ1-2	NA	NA	CASSLVGANYGYTF	TGTGCCAGCAGCTTAGTAGGGGCTAACTATGGCTACACCTTC
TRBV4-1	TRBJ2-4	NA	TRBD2	CASSQPTSSQAKNIQYF	TGCGCCAGCAGCCAGCCGACTAGCAGTCAGGCCAAAAACATTCAGTACTTC
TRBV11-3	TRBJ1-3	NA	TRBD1	CASSLPGTASGNTIYF	TGTGCCAGCAGCTTACCGGGGACAGCCTCTGGAAACACCATATATTTT
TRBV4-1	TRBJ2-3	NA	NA	CASSGVGFLAADTQYF	TGCGCCAGCAGCGGGGTCGGGTTCTTAGCTGCAGATACGCAGTATTTT
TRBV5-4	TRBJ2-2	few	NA	CASSSIHIRTVRNTGELFF	TGTGCCAGCAGCTCCATTCATATCCGGACAGTGCGGAACACCGGGGAGCTGTTTTTT
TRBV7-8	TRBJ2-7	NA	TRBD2	CASSSGAGGPSYEQYF	TGTGCCAGCAGCTCGGGAGCGGGAGGGCCTTCCTACGAGCAGTACTTC
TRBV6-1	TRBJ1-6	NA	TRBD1	CASSDGTGVQPLHF	TGTGCCAGCAGTGATGGGACAGGGGTCCAACCCCTCCACTTT
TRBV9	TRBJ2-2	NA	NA	CASSVERGPSSNTGELFF	TGTGCCAGCAGCGTAGAACGGGGACCTAGCTCGAACACCGGGGAGCTGTTTTTT
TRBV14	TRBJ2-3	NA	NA	CASSQDRAGADTQYF	TGTGCCAGCAGCCAAGATAGGGCGGGCGCGGATACGCAGTATTTT
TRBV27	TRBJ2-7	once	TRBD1	CASSSGQLSYEQYF	TGTGCCAGCAGTTCGGGACAGTTATCCTACGAGCAGTACTTC
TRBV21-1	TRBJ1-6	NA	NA	CASSKAHGTESPLHF	TGTGCCAGCAGCAAAGCGCACGGGACCGAATCACCCCTCCACTTT
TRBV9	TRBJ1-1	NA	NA	CASSVEFGPPMNTEAFF	TGTGCCAGCAGCGTAGAGTTCGGCCCTCCAATGAACACTGAAGCTTTCTTT
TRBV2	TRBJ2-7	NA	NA	CASSEHRLYEQYF	TGTGCCAGCAGTGAACACCGCCTCTACGAGCAGTACTTC
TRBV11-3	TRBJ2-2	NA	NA	CASSSRTGELFF	TGTGCCAGCAGCTCGCGAACCGGGGAGCTGTTTTTT
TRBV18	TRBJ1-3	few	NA	CASSPRQLSGNTIYF	TGTGCCAGCTCACCCCGGCAGCTCTCTGGAAACACCATATATTTT
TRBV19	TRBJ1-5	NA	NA	CASSGLSGENNQPQHF	TGTGCCAGTAGTGGTCTTAGTGGGGAGAATAATCAGCCCCAGCATTTT
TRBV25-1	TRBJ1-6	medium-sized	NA	CASSESGDNSPLHF	TGTGCCAGCAGTGAATCAGGGGATAATTCACCCCTCCACTTT
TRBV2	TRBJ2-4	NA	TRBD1	CASEEQGWAKNIQYF	TGTGCCAGTGAAGAACAGGGGTGGGCCAAAAACATTCAGTACTTC
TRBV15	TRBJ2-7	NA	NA	CATSRSSYEQYF	TGTGCCACCAGCAGATCCTCTTACGAGCAGTACTTC
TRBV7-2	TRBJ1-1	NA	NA	CASSLNGLLRNTEAFF	TGTGCCAGCAGCTTGAACGGTCTCCTACGGAACACTGAAGCTTTCTTT
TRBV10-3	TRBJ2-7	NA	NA	CAISKGDLGEQYF	TGTGCCATCAGTAAGGGGGACCTTGGGGAGCAGTACTTC
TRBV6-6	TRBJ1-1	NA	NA	CASTLARENTEAFF	TGTGCCAGCACCCTTGCCAGGGAGAACACTGAAGCTTTCTTT
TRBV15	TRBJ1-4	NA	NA	CATSRDKGYNEKLFF	TGTGCCACCAGCAGAGATAAAGGGTATAATGAAAAACTGTTTTTT